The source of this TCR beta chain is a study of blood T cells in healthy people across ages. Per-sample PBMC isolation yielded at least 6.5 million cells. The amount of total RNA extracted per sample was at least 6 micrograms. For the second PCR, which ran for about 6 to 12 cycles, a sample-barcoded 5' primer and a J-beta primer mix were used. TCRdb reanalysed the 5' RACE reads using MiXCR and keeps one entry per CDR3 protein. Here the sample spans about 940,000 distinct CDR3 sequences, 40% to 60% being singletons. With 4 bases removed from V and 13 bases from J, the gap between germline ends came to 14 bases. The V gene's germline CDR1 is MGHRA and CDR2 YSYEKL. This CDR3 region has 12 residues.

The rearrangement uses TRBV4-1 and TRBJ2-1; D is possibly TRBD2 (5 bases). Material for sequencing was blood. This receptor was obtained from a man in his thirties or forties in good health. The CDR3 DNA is TGCGCCAGCAGCCGAGACGGACTGTCCCAGTTCTTC. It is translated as CASSRDGLSQFF.